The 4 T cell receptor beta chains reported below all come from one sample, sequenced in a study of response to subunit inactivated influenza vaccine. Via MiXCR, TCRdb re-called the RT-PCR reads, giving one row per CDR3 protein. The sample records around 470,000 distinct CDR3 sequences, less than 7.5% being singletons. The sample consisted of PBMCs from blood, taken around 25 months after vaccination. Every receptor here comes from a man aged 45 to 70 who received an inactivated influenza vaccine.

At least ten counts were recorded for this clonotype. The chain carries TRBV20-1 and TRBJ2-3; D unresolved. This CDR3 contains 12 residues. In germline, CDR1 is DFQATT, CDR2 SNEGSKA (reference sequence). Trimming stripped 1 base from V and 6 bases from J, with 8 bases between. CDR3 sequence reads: CSARAFLDTQYF. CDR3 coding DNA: TGCAGTGCTAGAGCCTTTTTGGATACGCAGTATTTT.

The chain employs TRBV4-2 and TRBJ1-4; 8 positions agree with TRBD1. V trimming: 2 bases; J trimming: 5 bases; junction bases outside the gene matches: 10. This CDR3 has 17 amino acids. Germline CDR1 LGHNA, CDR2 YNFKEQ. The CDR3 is CASSQSPGTGANEKLFF. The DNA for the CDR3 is TGTGCCAGCAGCCAAAGCCCTGGGACAGGCGCAAATGAAAAACTGTTTTTT.

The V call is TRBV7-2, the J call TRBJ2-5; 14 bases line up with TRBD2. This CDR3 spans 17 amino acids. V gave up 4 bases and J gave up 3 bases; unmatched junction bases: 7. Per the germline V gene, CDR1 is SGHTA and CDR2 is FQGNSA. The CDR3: CASSSTSGRALEETQYF. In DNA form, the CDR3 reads TGTGCCAGCAGCTCGACTAGCGGGAGGGCCCTAGAAGAGACCCAGTACTTC.

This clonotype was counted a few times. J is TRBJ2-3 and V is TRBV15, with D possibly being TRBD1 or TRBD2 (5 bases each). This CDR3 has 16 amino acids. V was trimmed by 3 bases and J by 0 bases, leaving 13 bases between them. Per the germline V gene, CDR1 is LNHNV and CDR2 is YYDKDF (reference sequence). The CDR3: CATSRGDSISTDTQYF. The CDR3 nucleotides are TGTGCCACCAGCAGGGGAGACAGCATTAGCACAGATACGCAGTATTTT.